The next 7 T cell receptor beta chains were all read from a single sample in a study of blood T cell repertoires in COVID-19. The repertoire was sequenced with immunoSEQ multiplex PCR; TCRdb's copy has only in-frame clones and lacks some. The sample contains about 100,000 clones, about 90% of which appear only once. The sample was peripheral blood. Receptor source: a man aged 25 to 40 in a cohort sampled during active COVID-19.

The CDR3 is CASTPLQYGYTF. In DNA form, the CDR3 reads TGTGCCAGCACCCCGCTCCAGTATGGCTACACCTTC. The chain is built from TRBV7-9 and TRBJ1-2, with no clear D. The CDR3 length is 12 residues. Germline CDR1 reads SEHNR; CDR2 reads FQNEAQ (reference sequence). V was shortened by 7 bases and J by 5 bases, with 11 bases between the two germline ends.

V usage is TRBV5-4 and J usage is TRBJ1-2; no definite D call. There are 13 residues in the CDR3. Germline-derived CDR1 and CDR2 are SGHNT and YYREEE (reference sequence). V was clipped by 4 bases and J by 3 bases, with 10 bases between them. The CDR3 DNA reads TGTGCCAGCAGCGAGAGGGCGGACTATGGCTACACCTTC. This gives the protein CASSERADYGYTF.

This rearrangement joins TRBV4-3 to TRBJ2-1; D is unresolved. Trimming took off 1 base at V and 0 bases at J, with 13 bases between the two ends. Germline CDR1 and CDR2: LGHNA and YSLEER. This CDR3 region has 17 residues. The CDR3 DNA sequence: TGCGCCAGCAGCCAAGTGGTCCTGATGAGCTCCTACAATGAGCAGTTCTTC. Its protein product is CASSQVVLMSSYNEQFF.

This clone appeared once. The V call is TRBV15, the J call TRBJ2-7, with a weak D call TRBD2 (7 bases). The CDR3 is 15 amino acids. The V end lost 4 bases, the J end lost 0 bases, and 13 bases lay between the germline ends. Germline CDR1 is LNHNV and CDR2 is YYDKDF (reference sequence). This chain's CDR3 is CATSTIGGPSYEQYF. Here the CDR3 DNA reads TGTGCCACCAGCACTATCGGGGGGCCCTCCTACGAGCAGTACTTC.

This sequence joins TRBV7-2 and TRBJ1-4, with 9 nucleotides matching TRBD1. The germline CDR1 and CDR2 sequences are SGHTA and FQGNSA. The CDR3 sequence is 16 residues long. V gave up 6 bases and J gave up 13 bases; unmatched junction bases: 18. The CDR3 DNA follows: TGTGCCAGCAGACCAACAGGGGGCGCCGCCTCTGGGTTACTGTTTTTT. Protein sequence: CASRPTGGAASGLLFF.

The rearrangement links TRBV7-2 to TRBJ2-1; D may be TRBD2 (7 bases). V was pared by 7 bases and J by 7 bases, with 23 bases between. The germline gives CDR1 SGHTA, CDR2 FQGNSA. This CDR3 region has 16 residues. This CDR3 reads CASTTQVGGGLNEQFF. The DNA of the CDR3 is TGTGCCAGCACCACCCAGGTGGGGGGGGGCCTGAATGAGCAGTTCTTC.

V usage is TRBV19 and J usage is TRBJ1-1; no reliable D call. The CDR3 has 15 amino acids. V was clipped by 3 bases and J by 0 bases, with 11 bases between them. The V gene's germline CDR1 is LNHDA and CDR2 SQIVND (reference sequence). The CDR3 DNA sequence: TGTGCCAGTAGTATCGCGGCCGGGGTGAACACTGAAGCTTTCTTT. Residues: CASSIAAGVNTEAFF.